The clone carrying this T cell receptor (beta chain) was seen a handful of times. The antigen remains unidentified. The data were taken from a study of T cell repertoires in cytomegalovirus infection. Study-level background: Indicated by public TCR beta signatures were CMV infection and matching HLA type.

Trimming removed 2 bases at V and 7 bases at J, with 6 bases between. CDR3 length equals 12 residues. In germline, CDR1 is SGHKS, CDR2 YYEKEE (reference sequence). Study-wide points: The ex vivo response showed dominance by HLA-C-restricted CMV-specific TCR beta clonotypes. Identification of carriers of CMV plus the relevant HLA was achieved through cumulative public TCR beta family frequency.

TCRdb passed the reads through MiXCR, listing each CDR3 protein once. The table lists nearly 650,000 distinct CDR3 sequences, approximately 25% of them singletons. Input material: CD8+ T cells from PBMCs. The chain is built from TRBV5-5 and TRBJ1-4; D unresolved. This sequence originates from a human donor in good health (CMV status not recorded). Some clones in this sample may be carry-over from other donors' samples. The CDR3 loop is CASSFGSEKLFF. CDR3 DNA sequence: TGTGCCAGCAGCTTCGGGAGTGAAAAACTGTTTTTT. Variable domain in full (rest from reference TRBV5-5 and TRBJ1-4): DAGVTQSPTHLIKTRGQQVTLRCSPISGHKSVSWYQQVLGQGPQFIFQYYEKEERGRGNFPDRFSARQFPNYSSELNVNALLLGDSALYLCASSFGSEKLFFGSGTQLSVL.